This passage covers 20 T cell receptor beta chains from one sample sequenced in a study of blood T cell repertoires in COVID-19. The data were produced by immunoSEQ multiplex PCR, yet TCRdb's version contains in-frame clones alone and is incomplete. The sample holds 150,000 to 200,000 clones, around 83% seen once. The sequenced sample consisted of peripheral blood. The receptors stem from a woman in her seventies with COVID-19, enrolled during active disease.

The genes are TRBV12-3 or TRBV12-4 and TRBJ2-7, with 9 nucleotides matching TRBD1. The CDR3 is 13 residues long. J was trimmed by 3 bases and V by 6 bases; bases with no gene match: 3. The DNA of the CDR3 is TGTGCCAGCAGGCAGGGACAGGGCTACGAGCAGTACTTC. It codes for CASRQGQGYEQYF.

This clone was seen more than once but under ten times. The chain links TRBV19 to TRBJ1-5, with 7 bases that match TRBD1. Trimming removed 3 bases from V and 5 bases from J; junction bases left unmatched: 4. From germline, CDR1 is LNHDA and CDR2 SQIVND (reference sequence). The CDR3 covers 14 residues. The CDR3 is CASSIEGADQPQHF. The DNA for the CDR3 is TGTGCCAGTAGTATCGAGGGGGCTGATCAGCCCCAGCATTTT.

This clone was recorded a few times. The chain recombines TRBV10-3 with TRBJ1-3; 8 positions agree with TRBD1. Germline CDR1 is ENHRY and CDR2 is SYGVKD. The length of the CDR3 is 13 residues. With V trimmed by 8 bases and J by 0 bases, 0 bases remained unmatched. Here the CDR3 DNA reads TGTGCCATCGGGACAGGCTCTGGAAACACCATATATTTT. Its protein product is CAIGTGSGNTIYF.

The CDR3 loop is CAWSVPAGVLDTQYF. In DNA, the CDR3 is TGTGCCTGGAGTGTACCAGCGGGAGTTCTAGATACGCAGTATTTT. The rearrangement uses TRBV30 and TRBJ2-3; 8 bases map to TRBD2. V lost 0 bases to trimming and J lost 5 bases; unmatched junction nucleotides: 7. Germline V gene sequence: CDR1 GTSNPN, CDR2 SVGIG (reference sequence). The CDR3 runs 15 residues.

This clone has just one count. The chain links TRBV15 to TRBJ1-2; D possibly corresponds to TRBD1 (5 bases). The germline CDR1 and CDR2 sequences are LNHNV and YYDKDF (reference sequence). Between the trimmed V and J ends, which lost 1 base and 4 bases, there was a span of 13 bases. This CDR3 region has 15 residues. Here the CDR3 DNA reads TGTGCCACCAGCAGAGCCCTTGACAGTGCCTATGGCTACACCTTC. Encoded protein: CATSRALDSAYGYTF.

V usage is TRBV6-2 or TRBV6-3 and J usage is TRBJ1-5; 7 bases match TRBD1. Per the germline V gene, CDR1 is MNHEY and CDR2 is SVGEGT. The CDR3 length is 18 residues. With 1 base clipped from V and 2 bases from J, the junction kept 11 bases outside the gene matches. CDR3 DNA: TGTGCCAGCAGTTACTTGTTCGGAACCGGACAGGGCAATCAGCCCCAGCATTTT. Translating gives CASSYLFGTGQGNQPQHF.

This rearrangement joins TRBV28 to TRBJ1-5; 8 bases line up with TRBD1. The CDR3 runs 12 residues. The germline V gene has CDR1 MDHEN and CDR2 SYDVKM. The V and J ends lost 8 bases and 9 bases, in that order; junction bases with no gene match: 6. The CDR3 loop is CASGTGIRPQHF. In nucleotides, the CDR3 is TGTGCCAGCGGGACAGGAATACGGCCCCAGCATTTT.

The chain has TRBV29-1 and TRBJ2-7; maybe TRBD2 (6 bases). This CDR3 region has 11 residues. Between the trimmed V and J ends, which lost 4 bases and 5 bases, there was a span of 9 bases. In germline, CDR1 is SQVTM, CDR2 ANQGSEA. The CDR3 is CSVGWTNEQYF. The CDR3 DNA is TGCAGCGTTGGCTGGACTAACGAGCAGTACTTC.

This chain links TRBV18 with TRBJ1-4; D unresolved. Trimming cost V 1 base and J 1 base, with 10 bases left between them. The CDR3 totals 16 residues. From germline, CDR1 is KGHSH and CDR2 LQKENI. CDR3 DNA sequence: TGTGCCAGCTCACCACTTTCACCGGGAACTAATGAAAAACTGTTTTTT. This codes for CASSPLSPGTNEKLFF.

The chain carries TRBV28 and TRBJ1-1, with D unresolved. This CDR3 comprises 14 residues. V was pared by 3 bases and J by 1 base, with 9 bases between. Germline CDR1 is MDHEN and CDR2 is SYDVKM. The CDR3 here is CASSFRTRNTEAFF. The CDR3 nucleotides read TGTGCCAGCAGTTTTAGGACTAGGAACACTGAAGCTTTCTTT.

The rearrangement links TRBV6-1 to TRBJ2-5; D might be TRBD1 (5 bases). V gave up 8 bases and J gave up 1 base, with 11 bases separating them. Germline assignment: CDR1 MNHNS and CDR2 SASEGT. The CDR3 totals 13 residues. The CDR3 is CASRQSVQETQYF. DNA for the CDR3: TGTGCCAGCCGACAGTCTGTCCAAGAGACCCAGTACTTC.

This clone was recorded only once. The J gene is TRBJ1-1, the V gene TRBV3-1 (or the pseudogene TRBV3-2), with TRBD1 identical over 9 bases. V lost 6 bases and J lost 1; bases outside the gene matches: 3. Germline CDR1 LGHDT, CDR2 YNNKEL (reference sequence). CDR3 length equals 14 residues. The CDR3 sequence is CASRRGQGNTEAFF. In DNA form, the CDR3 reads TGTGCCAGCAGGCGGGGACAGGGGAACACTGAAGCTTTCTTT.

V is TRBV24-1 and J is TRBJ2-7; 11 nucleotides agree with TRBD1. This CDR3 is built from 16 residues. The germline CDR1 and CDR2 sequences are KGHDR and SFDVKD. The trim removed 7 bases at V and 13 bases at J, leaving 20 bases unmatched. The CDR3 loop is CATSTTDRGRGSAFYF. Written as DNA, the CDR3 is TGTGCCACCAGCACGACGGACAGGGGGCGAGGTAGCGCATTTTACTTC.

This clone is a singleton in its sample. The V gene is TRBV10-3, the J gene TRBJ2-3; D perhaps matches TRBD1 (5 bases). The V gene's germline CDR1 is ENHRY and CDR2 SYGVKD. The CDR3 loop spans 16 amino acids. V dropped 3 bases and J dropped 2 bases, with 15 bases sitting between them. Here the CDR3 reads CAISERGVVATDTQYF. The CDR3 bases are TGTGCCATCAGTGAAAGGGGTGTTGTGGCCACAGATACGCAGTATTTT.

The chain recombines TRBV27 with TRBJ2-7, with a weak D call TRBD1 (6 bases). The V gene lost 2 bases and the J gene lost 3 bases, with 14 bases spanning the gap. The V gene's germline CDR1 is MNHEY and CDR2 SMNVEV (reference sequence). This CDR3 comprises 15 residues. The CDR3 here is CASSLTSVGGYEQYF. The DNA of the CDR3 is TGTGCCAGCAGTTTAACTTCAGTAGGGGGCTACGAGCAGTACTTC.

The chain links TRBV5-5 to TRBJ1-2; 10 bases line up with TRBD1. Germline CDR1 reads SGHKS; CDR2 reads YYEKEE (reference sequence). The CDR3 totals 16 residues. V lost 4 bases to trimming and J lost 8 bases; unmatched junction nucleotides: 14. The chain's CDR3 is CASSLQPGQGSRGYTF. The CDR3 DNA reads TGTGCCAGCAGCCTGCAACCGGGACAGGGGAGTAGGGGCTACACCTTC. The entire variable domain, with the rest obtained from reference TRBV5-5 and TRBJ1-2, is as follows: DAGVTQSPTHLIKTRGQQVTLRCSPISGHKSVSWYQQVLGQGPQFIFQYYEKEERGRGNFPDRFSARQFPNYSSELNVNALLLGDSALYLCASSLQPGQGSRGYTFGSGTRLTVV.

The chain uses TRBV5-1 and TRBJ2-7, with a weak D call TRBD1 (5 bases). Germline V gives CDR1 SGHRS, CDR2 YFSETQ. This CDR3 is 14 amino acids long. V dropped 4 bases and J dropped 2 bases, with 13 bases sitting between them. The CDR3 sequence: CASSHDSHTYEQYF. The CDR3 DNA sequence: TGCGCCAGCAGCCATGACAGTCATACCTACGAGCAGTACTTC.

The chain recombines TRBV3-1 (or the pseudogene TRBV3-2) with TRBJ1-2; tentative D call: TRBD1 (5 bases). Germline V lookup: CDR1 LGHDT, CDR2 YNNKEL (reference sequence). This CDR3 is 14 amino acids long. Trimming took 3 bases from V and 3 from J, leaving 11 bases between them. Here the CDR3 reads CASSHVDSYYGYTF. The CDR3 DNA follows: TGTGCCAGCAGCCATGTCGACAGCTACTATGGCTACACCTTC.

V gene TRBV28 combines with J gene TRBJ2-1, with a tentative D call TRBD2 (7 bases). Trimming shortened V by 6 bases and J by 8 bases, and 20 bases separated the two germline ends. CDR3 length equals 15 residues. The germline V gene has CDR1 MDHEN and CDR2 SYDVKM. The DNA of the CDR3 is TGTGCCAGCAGCCCCGGCCTACTAGGGGGGGATGAGCAGTTCTTC. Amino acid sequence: CASSPGLLGGDEQFF.

The CDR3 nucleotides are TGTGCCAGCAGCCGGGAGGGGGCTAACTATGGCTACACCTTC. Translating gives CASSREGANYGYTF. The V and J genes are TRBV7-2 and TRBJ1-2, with a possible D match to TRBD1 (6 bases). Trimming shortened V by 5 bases and J by 0 bases, and 10 bases separated the two germline ends. This CDR3 has 14 amino acids. Germline V gene data show CDR1 as SGHTA and CDR2 as FQGNSA.